These 7 T cell receptor beta chains came from one sample sequenced in a study of Graves' ophthalmopathy and Graves' hyperthyroidism. From RNA, the CDR3 regions of TCR beta chains were amplified and sequenced. The authors performed first-round RT-PCR with HTBI primers and then a second-round multiplex PCR. TCRdb passed the multiplex PCR reads through MiXCR, listing each CDR3 protein once. The repertoire holds 150,000 or so distinct CDR3 sequences, with 39% as singletons. The specimen sequenced was peripheral blood. The source is a man between 25 and 39 years old with Graves' ophthalmopathy.

Ten or more counts support this clonotype. The CDR3 loop reads CASSYTALAGQYF. For the CDR3, the DNA is TGTGCCAGCAGTTACACGGCACTAGCGGGCCAATACTTC. The gene calls are TRBV6-2 or TRBV6-3 and TRBJ2-7, with 9 bases that match TRBD2. In germline, CDR1 is MNHEY, CDR2 SVGEGT. CDR3 length: 13 residues. J lost 13 bases, V lost 2 bases, and 9 bases had no gene match.

This clonotype was seen many times. The chain combines TRBV5-1 with TRBJ2-2; 7 bases are shared with TRBD1. This CDR3 is 15 amino acids long. V lost 2 bases to trimming and J lost 5 bases; unmatched junction nucleotides: 6. The germline V gene encodes CDR1 SGHRS and CDR2 YFSETQ. CDR3 region: CASSLTTGKTGELFF. The DNA for the CDR3 is TGCGCCAGCAGCTTAACGACAGGGAAAACCGGGGAGCTGTTTTTT.

Ten or more counts support this clonotype. The V gene is TRBV29-1, the J gene TRBJ1-1, with D tentatively TRBD1 (6 bases). There are 13 residues in the CDR3. The V end lost 2 bases, the J end lost 4 bases, and 11 bases lay between the germline ends. Germline loops: CDR1 SQVTM, CDR2 ANQGSEA. The CDR3 bases are TGCAGCGTTGAACTGGGGGCAGGCACTGAAGCTTTCTTT. Translating it yields CSVELGAGTEAFF.

This clonotype showed up many times. This rearrangement joins TRBV20-1 to TRBJ2-7; 7 bases are a match to TRBD1. With 5 bases clipped from V and 4 bases from J, the junction kept 5 bases outside the gene matches. The CDR3 is 12 amino acids. Germline-derived CDR1 and CDR2 are DFQATT and SNEGSKA (reference sequence). The CDR3 spells CSASDRTYEQYF. The CDR3 DNA follows: TGCAGTGCTTCGGACAGGACTTACGAGCAGTACTTC.

CDR3 in amino acids: CASSLKPGTSGSYEQYF. DNA of the CDR3: TGTGCCAGCAGTCTTAAACCCGGGACTAGCGGCTCCTACGAGCAGTACTTC. The chain joins TRBV28 to TRBJ2-7; 11 bases match TRBD2. The CDR3 has 17 residues. V shed 5 bases and J 0 bases; nucleotides not matched to a gene: 9. In germline, CDR1 is MDHEN, CDR2 SYDVKM.

This clonotype was recorded many times. The CDR3 sequence is CASNQGGEVGELFF. The CDR3 bases are TGCGCCAGCAACCAGGGCGGGGAAGTCGGGGAGCTGTTTTTT. The rearrangement links TRBV5-1 to TRBJ2-2, with D possibly being TRBD2 (6 bases). Germline lookup yields CDR1 SGHRS and CDR2 YFSETQ. The CDR3 totals 14 residues. V gave up 6 bases and J gave up 7 bases, with 16 bases separating them.

The rearrangement uses TRBV7-9 and TRBJ1-2, with 9 bases that match TRBD1. The CDR3 extends over 14 amino acids. V lost 7 bases to trimming and J lost 7 bases; unmatched junction nucleotides: 10. The germline V gene has CDR1 SEHNR and CDR2 FQNEAQ (reference sequence). This CDR3 reads CASTLTGGVSGYTF. DNA for the CDR3: TGTGCCAGCACCCTGACAGGGGGAGTAAGTGGCTACACCTTC.